The 17 T cell receptor beta chains below come from one sample, sequenced in a study of cytomegalovirus exposure and HLA in healthy donors. Primers included in the PCR were 60 Vbeta and 13 Jbeta primers. Produced via immunoSEQ multiplex PCR; TCRdb's table is partial and in-frame only. Seen here are roughly 120,000 clones, 78% observed once, and the top ten hold less than 4%. The sample comprised PBMCs. All receptors derive from a woman under 40 in good health and CMV-seropositive.

The chain employs TRBV25-1 and TRBJ2-1; 7 positions match TRBD2. The CDR3 has 15 residues. Trimming cost V 6 bases and J 0 bases; bases outside gene matches: 5. Germline lookup yields CDR1 MGHDK and CDR2 SYGVNS. The CDR3 DNA follows: TGTGCCAGCAGCAGCGGGGCGAGCTCCTACAATGAGCAGTTCTTC. Protein sequence: CASSSGASSYNEQFF.

The J gene is TRBJ1-1, the V gene TRBV29-1, with a weak D call TRBD1 (5 bases). The CDR3 spans 13 residues. V was clipped by 7 bases and J by 0 bases, with 12 bases between them. In germline, CDR1 is SQVTM, CDR2 ANQGSEA. CDR3 DNA: TGCAGCGCGAGTAGGGGCATGAACACTGAAGCTTTCTTT. Amino acid sequence: CSASRGMNTEAFF.

The J gene is TRBJ2-7, the V gene TRBV15, with D possibly being TRBD2 (5 bases). The ends were cut back, 1 base at V and 6 bases at J, with 19 bases in the middle. The CDR3 totals 16 residues. Germline V gene sequence: CDR1 LNHNV, CDR2 YYDKDF (reference sequence). Written as DNA, the CDR3 is TGTGCCACCAGCAGAGTCGGCCCGGGGAGTTCGGGCGAGCAGTACTTC. It translates to CATSRVGPGSSGEQYF.

This chain joins TRBV4-3 and TRBJ1-2, with TRBD1 as a possible D gene (6 bases). The CDR3 runs to 16 residues. Germline V lookup: CDR1 LGHNA, CDR2 YSLEER. The V and J ends lost 3 bases and 3 bases respectively, with 17 bases between them. CDR3 sequence reads: CASSQEAIGQYYGYTF. CDR3 DNA sequence: TGCGCCAGCAGCCAGGAGGCAATCGGACAGTACTATGGCTACACCTTC.

The chain has TRBV5-1 and TRBJ1-4, with D possibly matching TRBD1 (5 bases). This CDR3 region has 14 residues. Germline values: CDR1 SGHRS, CDR2 YFSETQ. Between the trimmed V and J ends, which lost 3 bases and 8 bases, there was a span of 14 bases. CDR3 loop: CASSSRGDSEKLFF. CDR3 nucleotides: TGCGCCAGCAGCTCCCGGGGGGACTCGGAAAAACTGTTTTTT.

The CDR3 loop reads CASSLDGGRQPQHF. CDR3 in DNA: TGTGCCAGCAGCTTGGATGGGGGCCGCCAGCCCCAGCATTTT. The gene calls are TRBV5-5 and TRBJ1-5; D might be TRBD1 (6 bases). Germline loops: CDR1 SGHKS, CDR2 YYEKEE (reference sequence). Trimming left V 0 bases short and J 7 bases short, with 11 bases between. This CDR3 comprises 14 residues.

The chain recombines TRBV5-1 with TRBJ2-3; TRBD2 aligns across 7 bases. Looked up from germline, CDR1 is SGHRS and CDR2 is YFSETQ. The CDR3 has 16 amino acids. The junction had 7 bases not matched to a gene; V was cut back by 3 bases and J by 0 bases. The CDR3 coding sequence is TGCGCCAGCAGCTGGGGAAGCGGGGTTAGCACAGATACGCAGTATTTT. Amino acid sequence: CASSWGSGVSTDTQYF.

The chain recombines TRBV5-1 with TRBJ1-4; a weak D match, TRBD1 (5 bases). Trimming left V 1 base short and J 3 bases short, with 13 bases between. Germline V lookup: CDR1 SGHRS, CDR2 YFSETQ. The CDR3 sequence is 16 residues long. The CDR3 nucleotides are TGCGCCAGCAGCTTGTGGGGGGAGAGGGCTAATGAAAAACTGTTTTTT. It codes for CASSLWGERANEKLFF.

V gene TRBV12-5 combines with J gene TRBJ2-3; 11 nucleotides line up with TRBD2. With V trimmed by 1 base and J by 3 bases, 0 bases remained unmatched. This CDR3 has 15 residues. CDR1 is LGHNT and CDR2 is FRNRAP in the germline V gene. This CDR3 is CASGLGLAGTDTQYF. The CDR3 nucleotides are TGTGCTAGTGGTTTGGGACTAGCGGGGACAGATACGCAGTATTTT.

The genes are TRBV6-5 and TRBJ2-7, with D possibly TRBD1 on 5 matching bases. The CDR3 covers 13 residues. CDR1 and CDR2 (germline): MNHEY, SVGAGI. Trimming stripped 7 bases from V and 6 bases from J, with 16 bases between. CDR3 in DNA: TGTGCCAGCACTCAAAAGGGGTATGGCGAGCAGTACTTC. This translates into CASTQKGYGEQYF.

This clone has a handful of counts. The gene calls are TRBV11-2 and TRBJ2-7; tentatively, D is TRBD1 (5 bases). CDR3 length equals 15 residues. V lost 2 bases, J lost 9 bases, and 20 bases lay in between. In germline, CDR1 is SGHAT, CDR2 FQNNGV. CDR3 sequence: CASSLLVGPSQGQYF. The CDR3 DNA is TGTGCCAGCAGCTTATTAGTAGGCCCTTCGCAGGGGCAGTACTTC.

V usage is TRBV7-9 and J usage is TRBJ1-5; 9 bases align to TRBD1. CDR3 length equals 15 residues. Per the germline V gene, CDR1 is SEHNR and CDR2 is FQNEAQ (reference sequence). V lost 1 base and J lost 6; bases outside the gene matches: 4. CDR3 region: CASSLGQGVGQPQHF. In nucleotides, the CDR3 is TGTGCCAGCAGCTTAGGACAGGGGGTTGGTCAGCCCCAGCATTTT.

The chain carries TRBV18 and TRBJ1-1, with D uncertain. The length of the CDR3 is 13 residues. Germline V gives CDR1 KGHSH, CDR2 LQKENI. V lost 8 bases to trimming and J lost 1 base, with 11 bases between them. Here the CDR3 DNA reads TGTGCCAGCGCCCCCGGAGAGAACACTGAAGCTTTCTTT. Encoded protein: CASAPGENTEAFF.

V and J are TRBV5-4 and TRBJ2-5; 7 bases are shared with TRBD1. Unmatched junction bases numbered 18, after V lost 5 bases and J lost 5 bases. The CDR3 is 17 residues long. Germline CDR1 SGHNT, CDR2 YYREEE (reference sequence). The CDR3 reads CASRYGQDEIGGETQYF. CDR3 DNA: TGTGCCAGCAGGTACGGACAGGACGAAATCGGCGGGGAGACCCAGTACTTC.

DNA for the CDR3: TGTGCCTGGAGCCCCACGGAGGAGACCCAGTACTTC. Amino acid sequence: CAWSPTEETQYF. The rearrangement links TRBV30 to TRBJ2-5; D is unresolved. The CDR3 is 12 amino acids. The V gene lost 3 bases and the J gene lost 5 bases, with 10 bases spanning the gap. Germline values: CDR1 GTSNPN, CDR2 SVGIG (reference sequence).

This clone was seen only a few times. The chain links TRBV4-2 to TRBJ1-6; TRBD1 is a possible D gene (6 bases). V was pared by 4 bases and J by 10 bases, with 14 bases between. The CDR3 runs 14 residues. Germline V gene data show CDR1 as LGHNA and CDR2 as YNFKEQ. The CDR3 spells CASSLGQIGSPLHF. In DNA form, the CDR3 reads TGTGCCAGCAGCCTTGGACAGATTGGCTCACCCCTCCACTTT.

The CDR3 nucleotides read TGTGCCAGCGGAGGGGACAGGGGCACAGATACGCAGTATTTT. Translated, it gives CASGGDRGTDTQYF. J is TRBJ2-3 and V is TRBV27, with 9 nucleotides matching TRBD1. Germline CDR1 reads MNHEY; CDR2 reads SMNVEV (reference sequence). This CDR3 is built from 14 residues. The ends lost 8 bases at V and 1 base at J; junction bases unmatched: 4.